Included here is one TCR beta chain sequence, with context. This entry belongs to a study of blood T cells in healthy people across ages. This CDR3 has 16 amino acids. Germline V gene data show CDR1 as SGHDN and CDR2 as FVKESK. V gave up 0 bases and J gave up 4 bases; unmatched junction bases: 8. With a J-beta primer mix and a sample-barcoded 5' primer, a second PCR ran about 7 to 12 cycles. TCRdb processed the 5' RACE reads anew with MiXCR; each CDR3 protein has one entry. In the table there are 600,000 to 900,000 distinct CDR3 sequences, approximately 24% of which are singletons. This sample also appeared in a second study, on T cells of mothers and their children. That paper states: Each child contributed about 3 million TCR beta CDR3 reads, while each mother contributed over 9.5 million.

Sequencing was performed on blood. V usage is TRBV14 and J usage is TRBJ2-5; 7 nucleotides match TRBD1. This receptor was taken from a boy between 10 and 17 years old in good health. CDR3 sequence (DNA): TGTGCCAGCAGCCAAGATCTGCCAGGGGGACGAGAGACCCAGTACTTC. Its translation is CASSQDLPGGRETQYF. The complete variable domain, with remaining parts taken from reference TRBV14 and TRBJ2-5, reads EAGVTQFPSHSVIEKGQTVTLRCDPISGHDNLYWYRRVMGKEIKFLLHFVKESKQDESGMPNNRFLAERTGGTYSTLKVQPAELEDSGVYFCASSQDLPGGRETQYFGPGTRLLVL.